A single sample gave rise to the 28 T cell receptor beta chains below, sequenced in a study of T-cell reconstitution after alpha-beta-depleted transplantation in children. Unique molecular identifiers were incorporated when the TCRbeta library was constructed. TCRdb re-called the PCR reads with MiXCR, one entry per CDR3 protein. The sample lists about 120,000 distinct CDR3 sequences, 23% occurring once. The sample here was PBMCs, mostly from graft donor cells, taken 180 days after TCRalphabeta/CD19-depleted stem cell transplant. Receptor source: a male patient aged 2 to 9 who had a stem cell transplant for chronic granulomatous disease, so the T cells may come from the graft donor.

In its sample, this clonotype was seen a few times. The V call is TRBV12-3 or TRBV12-4, the J call TRBJ2-7; D may match TRBD1 or TRBD2 (5 bases each). The CDR3 runs 13 residues. V was pared by 4 bases and J by 2 bases, with 9 bases between. Here the CDR3 DNA reads TGTGCCAGCAGTTGGGGGATGGCCTACGAGCAGTACTTC. Protein product: CASSWGMAYEQYF.

Ten or more counts support this clonotype. This chain links TRBV6-5 with TRBJ2-7, with D possibly TRBD2 on 7 matching bases. V was clipped by 8 bases and J by 2 bases, with 19 bases between them. The V gene's germline CDR1 is MNHEY and CDR2 SVGAGI. The CDR3 spans 15 residues. The CDR3 region has the DNA TGTGCCAGCGTCCCTGCCGCGGGGGCCACCTACGAGCAGTACTTC. Its protein is CASVPAAGATYEQYF.

The V gene is TRBV5-4, the J gene TRBJ1-5; 9 bases match TRBD1. After removal of 3 bases from V and 6 bases from J, the junction contained 13 bases not matched to a gene. CDR1 is SGHNT, CDR2 YYREEE, per germline (reference sequence). The CDR3 is made up of 17 amino acids. Here the CDR3 reads CASSCFDSGTGLQPQHF. The CDR3, as DNA: TGTGCCAGCAGCTGCTTTGACTCCGGGACAGGGCTTCAGCCCCAGCATTTT.

V usage is TRBV29-1 and J usage is TRBJ1-3; possible D gene TRBD1, 6 bases. The germline CDR1 and CDR2 sequences are SQVTM and ANQGSEA. V lost 7 bases to trimming and J lost 11 bases, with 15 bases between them. This CDR3 region has 11 residues. The CDR3 nucleotides are TGCAGCGCCGGGAGGGGGAGCGCCATATATTTT. This encodes CSAGRGSAIYF.

This clonotype has ten or more counts. This chain uses TRBV20-1 with TRBJ2-7, with 12 bases aligning to TRBD2. V was pared by 0 bases and J by 6 bases, with 6 bases of the junction left unmatched. The length of the CDR3 is 15 residues. Per germline, CDR1 DFQATT and CDR2 SNEGSKA (reference sequence). CDR3 protein: CSAREGLAGQGEQYF. For the CDR3, the DNA is TGCAGTGCTAGAGAAGGACTAGCGGGACAGGGCGAGCAGTACTTC.

At least ten counts were recorded for this clonotype. The genes are TRBV15 and TRBJ2-3; D is uncertain. In germline, CDR1 is LNHNV, CDR2 YYDKDF (reference sequence). This CDR3 region has 14 residues. V lost 3 bases and J 1 base, leaving 8 bases between the germline ends. The CDR3 loop reads CATSRATRTDTQYF. The CDR3 nucleotides read TGTGCCACCAGCAGGGCAACACGCACAGATACGCAGTATTTT.

This clonotype was counted many times. The chain couples TRBV3-1 to TRBJ2-5; 10 bases line up with TRBD2. The CDR3 is 17 residues long. Germline assignment: CDR1 LGHDT and CDR2 YNNKEL (reference sequence). V gave up 6 bases and J gave up 5 bases; unmatched junction bases: 15. This CDR3 reads CASRARTSGWERETQYF. The CDR3 coding sequence is TGTGCCAGCAGGGCCCGGACTAGCGGTTGGGAGAGGGAGACCCAGTACTTC.

The gene calls are TRBV7-9 and TRBJ1-5, with 8 bases that match TRBD1. Looked up from germline, CDR1 is SEHNR and CDR2 is FQNEAQ (reference sequence). This CDR3 comprises 14 residues. The ends lost 5 bases at V and 7 bases at J; junction bases unmatched: 7. CDR3 region: CASSHDRGGQPQHF. As DNA, the CDR3 is TGTGCCAGCAGCCACGACAGGGGCGGACAGCCCCAGCATTTT.

The chain combines TRBV4-3 with TRBJ2-1; no reliable D call. The CDR3 sequence is 15 residues long. Deletions cut 1 base from V and 6 bases from J, with 13 bases between. The germline gives CDR1 LGHNA, CDR2 YSLEER. The CDR3 here is CASSQVASGLNEQFF. CDR3 nucleotides: TGCGCCAGCAGCCAAGTTGCTTCGGGCCTCAATGAGCAGTTCTTC.

This chain connects TRBV10-3 to TRBJ2-3; perhaps TRBD1 as D (6 bases). CDR1 ENHRY and CDR2 SYGVKD come from the germline V gene. Trimming shortened V by 6 bases and J by 5 bases, and 18 bases separated the two germline ends. The CDR3 loop spans 15 amino acids. CDR3 in amino acids: CAIRRQDRPRDTQYF. In DNA form, the CDR3 reads TGTGCCATCAGGAGACAGGACCGACCCCGAGATACGCAGTATTTT.

The chain is built from TRBV29-1 and TRBJ2-3; unclear D gene. Germline V CDR1 and CDR2: SQVTM, ANQGSEA. Trimming stripped 2 bases from V and 3 bases from J, with 9 bases between. CDR3 length equals 13 residues. CDR3 sequence (DNA): TGCAGCGTTGAACAGATTGCTACAGATACGCAGTATTTT. Translated: CSVEQIATDTQYF.

This clonotype has at least ten counts. J is TRBJ2-5 and V is TRBV25-1; TRBD2 aligns across 13 bases. The CDR3 runs 17 residues. The germline V gene has CDR1 MGHDK and CDR2 SYGVNS. V dropped 3 bases and J dropped 4; count of bases not matched to a gene: 8. The DNA for the CDR3 is TGTGCCAGCAGTGACCTTGGACTAGCGGGGGACTCAGAGACCCAGTACTTC. It translates to CASSDLGLAGDSETQYF.

This clonotype was recorded many times. The chain joins TRBV5-1 to TRBJ2-6; D not resolved. The germline CDR1 and CDR2 sequences are SGHRS and YFSETQ. The CDR3 extends over 18 amino acids. Trimming took off 1 base at V and 0 bases at J, with 14 bases between the two ends. The CDR3 protein is CASSLSGNPRSGANVLTF. CDR3 sequence (DNA): TGCGCCAGCAGCTTGTCGGGTAACCCCCGCTCTGGGGCCAACGTCCTGACTTTC. Using reference TRBV5-1 and TRBJ2-6 for the parts outside the CDR3, the full variable domain is KAGVTQTPRYLIKTRGQQVTLSCSPISGHRSVSWYQQTPGQGLQFLFEYFSETQRNKGNFPGRFSGRQFSNSRSEMNVSTLELGDSALYLCASSLSGNPRSGANVLTFGAGSRLTVL.

This rearrangement joins TRBV10-3 to TRBJ2-1; 14 bases are a match to TRBD2. V lost 2 bases to trimming and J lost 3 bases; unmatched junction nucleotides: 3. Per germline, CDR1 ENHRY and CDR2 SYGVKD. The CDR3 runs to 17 residues. This chain's CDR3 is CAISEGLAGGVYNEQFF. In DNA form, the CDR3 reads TGTGCCATCAGTGAGGGACTAGCGGGGGGTGTCTACAATGAGCAGTTCTTC.

This clonotype was detected only a few times. The V call is TRBV5-6, the J call TRBJ1-5, with 7 bases fitting TRBD1. Germline V CDR1 and CDR2: SGHDT, YYEEEE. The V gene end was trimmed by 4 bases and the J gene end by 3 bases; junction bases not matched to a gene: 10. This CDR3 has 16 residues. CDR3 sequence: CASSPRQGRNNQPQHF. CDR3 sequence (DNA): TGTGCCAGCAGCCCCCGACAGGGAAGAAACAATCAGCCCCAGCATTTT.

The chain recombines TRBV29-1 with TRBJ2-7; 11 bases fit TRBD2. With V trimmed by 1 base and J by 6 bases, 2 bases remained unmatched. This CDR3 has 13 residues. CDR1 and CDR2 (germline): SQVTM, ANQGSEA. The CDR3: CSVEVLAGGEQYF. CDR3 nucleotide sequence: TGCAGCGTTGAAGTTCTAGCGGGGGGCGAGCAGTACTTC.

This clonotype has a count of ten or more. V is TRBV20-1 and J is TRBJ2-1; 7 nucleotides align to TRBD2. Unmatched junction bases numbered 4, after V lost 3 bases and J lost 2 bases. This CDR3 comprises 14 residues. The V gene's germline CDR1 is DFQATT and CDR2 SNEGSKA (reference sequence). The CDR3 DNA sequence: TGCAGTGCTAGGTCGCGGGAGCCCTACAATGAGCAGTTCTTC. Its protein is CSARSREPYNEQFF.

The chain employs TRBV6-2 or TRBV6-3 and TRBJ2-7; no definite D call. CDR1 and CDR2 from the germline V gene are MNHEY and SVGEGT. CDR3 length: 11 residues. Deletions cut 6 bases from V and 2 bases from J, with 5 bases between. The CDR3 here is CASRWTYEQYF. DNA of the CDR3: TGTGCCAGCAGATGGACCTACGAGCAGTACTTC.

The table lists this clonotype with a few counts. CDR3 DNA sequence: TGCGCCAGCAGCTCGGGACTAGCGGGAGCATTTAGTTACAATGAGCAGTTCTTC. This encodes CASSSGLAGAFSYNEQFF. The V call is TRBV5-1, the J call TRBJ2-1; 14 bases are a match to TRBD2. CDR3 length: 18 residues. J lost 4 bases, V lost 3 bases, and 9 bases had no gene match. CDR1 SGHRS and CDR2 YFSETQ come from the germline V gene.

This clonotype has a count of ten or more. The J gene is TRBJ2-7, the V gene TRBV20-1, with TRBD1 identical over 7 bases. V was pared by 2 bases and J by 2 bases, with 6 bases of the junction left unmatched. CDR1 and CDR2 from the germline V gene are DFQATT and SNEGSKA (reference sequence). The CDR3 spans 14 residues. CDR3 region: CSARSGQRPYEQYF. CDR3 nucleotide sequence: TGCAGTGCTAGATCGGGACAGAGGCCCTACGAGCAGTACTTC.

V is TRBV5-1 and J is TRBJ2-7; TRBD2 agrees at 12 bases. The length of the CDR3 is 15 residues. V shed 2 bases, J shed 0 bases, and the junction held 0 bases outside the gene matches. CDR1 is SGHRS and CDR2 is YFSETQ in the germline V gene. This chain's CDR3 is CASSLLAGGSYEQYF. The CDR3 DNA reads TGCGCCAGCAGCTTACTAGCGGGGGGCTCCTACGAGCAGTACTTC.

Of note for this clonotype: Since a much larger clone is just one base distant, this may be a read error. The V and J genes are TRBV12-3 or TRBV12-4 and TRBJ1-6; 8 nucleotides agree with TRBD1. The CDR3 contains 14 residues. Trimming took 10 bases from V and 13 from J; bases not matched to a gene: 15. CDR3 nucleotides: TGTGCCACCAGCTTACCGGGACAGGCACGTCCCCTCCACTTT. Protein sequence: CATSLPGQARPLHF.

This clonotype was found many times. The chain links TRBV7-2 to TRBJ2-2; perhaps D is TRBD1 or TRBD2 (6 bases each). Germline lookup yields CDR1 SGHTA and CDR2 FQGNSA. The V gene lost 6 bases and the J gene lost 3 bases, with 17 bases spanning the gap. The CDR3 loop spans 16 amino acids. This CDR3 reads CASSPQGRIDTGELFF. The CDR3, as DNA: TGTGCCAGCAGTCCTCAGGGGAGGATCGACACCGGGGAGCTGTTTTTT.

This clonotype has just a few counts. The chain combines TRBV12-3 or TRBV12-4 with TRBJ1-5; 12 bases match TRBD1. Germline trimming cut 6 bases from V and 3 bases from J; bases unmatched to any gene: 9. The CDR3 has 17 amino acids. The DNA of the CDR3 is TGTGCCAGCAGGCCCACCGGGACAGGGGGCTTCAATCAGCCCCAGCATTTT. Translation: CASRPTGTGGFNQPQHF.

This clonotype was counted between two and nine times. V usage is TRBV20-1 and J usage is TRBJ1-4, with unresolved D. Germline CDR1 DFQATT, CDR2 SNEGSKA (reference sequence). The CDR3 covers 12 residues. V lost 1 base and J lost 8, with 8 bases in between. The CDR3 DNA sequence: TGCAGTGCTAGAGGAAACACGGAAAAACTGTTTTTT. Translated: CSARGNTEKLFF.

V gene TRBV5-1 combines with J gene TRBJ2-7; perhaps TRBD1 as D (6 bases). With 1 base removed from V and 5 bases from J, the gap between germline ends came to 10 bases. CDR1 SGHRS and CDR2 YFSETQ come from the germline V gene. The length of the CDR3 is 13 residues. The CDR3 sequence is CASSLITGHEQYF. The CDR3 DNA sequence: TGCGCCAGCAGCTTGATTACAGGGCACGAGCAGTACTTC.

The chain couples TRBV10-3 to TRBJ2-3; weak D call: TRBD2 (6 bases). The CDR3 extends over 16 amino acids. Germline CDR1 ENHRY, CDR2 SYGVKD. Trimming cost V 4 bases and J 4 bases, with 18 bases left between them. CDR3 residues: CAISVHRGGLADTQYF. DNA of the CDR3: TGTGCCATCAGTGTGCATCGTGGGGGGTTGGCAGATACGCAGTATTTT.

V usage is TRBV7-9 and J usage is TRBJ1-1; 7 bases agree with TRBD1. Germline CDR1 reads SEHNR; CDR2 reads FQNEAQ (reference sequence). Trimming removed 7 bases from V and 12 bases from J; junction bases left unmatched: 11. CDR3 length: 12 amino acids. The DNA of the CDR3 is TGTGCCAGCAACCTAAACAGGGGAAAAACTTTCTTT. Protein product: CASNLNRGKTFF.